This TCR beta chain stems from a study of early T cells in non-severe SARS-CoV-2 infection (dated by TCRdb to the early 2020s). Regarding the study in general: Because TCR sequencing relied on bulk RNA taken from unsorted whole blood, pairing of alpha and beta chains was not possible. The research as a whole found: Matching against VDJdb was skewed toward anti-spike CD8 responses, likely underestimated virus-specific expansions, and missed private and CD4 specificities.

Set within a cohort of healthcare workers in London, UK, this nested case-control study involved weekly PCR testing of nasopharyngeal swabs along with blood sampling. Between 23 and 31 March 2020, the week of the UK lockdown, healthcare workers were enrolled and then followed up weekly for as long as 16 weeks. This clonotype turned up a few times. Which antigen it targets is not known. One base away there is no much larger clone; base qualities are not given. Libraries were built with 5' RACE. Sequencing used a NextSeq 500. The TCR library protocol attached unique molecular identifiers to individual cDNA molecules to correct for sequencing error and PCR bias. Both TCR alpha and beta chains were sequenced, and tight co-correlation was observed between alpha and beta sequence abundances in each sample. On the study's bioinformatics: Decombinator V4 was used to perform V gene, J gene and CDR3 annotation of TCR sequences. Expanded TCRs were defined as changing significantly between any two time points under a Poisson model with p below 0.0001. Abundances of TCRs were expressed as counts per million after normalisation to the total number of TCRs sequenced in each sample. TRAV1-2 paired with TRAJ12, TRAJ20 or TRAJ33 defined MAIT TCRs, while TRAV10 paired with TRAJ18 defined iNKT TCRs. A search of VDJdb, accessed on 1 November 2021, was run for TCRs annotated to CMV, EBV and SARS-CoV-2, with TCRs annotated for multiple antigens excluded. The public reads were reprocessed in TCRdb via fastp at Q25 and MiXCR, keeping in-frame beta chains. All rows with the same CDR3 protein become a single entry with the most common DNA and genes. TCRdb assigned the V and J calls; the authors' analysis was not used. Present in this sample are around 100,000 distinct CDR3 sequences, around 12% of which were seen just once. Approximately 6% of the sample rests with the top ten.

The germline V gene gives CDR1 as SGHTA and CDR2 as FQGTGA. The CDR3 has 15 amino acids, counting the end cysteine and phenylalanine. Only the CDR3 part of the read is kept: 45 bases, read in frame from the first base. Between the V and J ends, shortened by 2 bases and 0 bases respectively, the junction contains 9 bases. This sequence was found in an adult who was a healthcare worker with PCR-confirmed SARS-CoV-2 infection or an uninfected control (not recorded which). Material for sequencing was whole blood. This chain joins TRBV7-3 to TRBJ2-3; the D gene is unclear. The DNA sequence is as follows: TGTGCCAGCAGCTTACAGGCATCTAGCACAGATACGCAGTATTTT. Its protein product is CASSLQASSTDTQYF.